This T cell receptor beta chain emerged from a study of tumor and adjacent non-tumor tissue in lung cancer (dated by TCRdb to the late 2010s). Broadly, across the study: The cohort included roughly 11 adenocarcinoma, 2 squamous cell carcinoma and 1 small cell lung cancer patients. The approximately 15 patients were aged roughly 30 to 85 years, included around ten men and 5 women, and had TNM stage I to III disease. Sequencing generated a total of about 130,000,000 productive TCRbeta reads, averaging about 4.2 million reads per sample. The study compared bulk TCRbeta repertoires from lung tumor tissue and matched distant non-tumor lung tissue of some 14 lung cancer patients. Approximately 31 paired specimens, one tumor and one normal lung sample per patient, were profiled by TCRbeta CDR3 sequencing. Broader findings and caveats from the paper: Significantly higher TCR diversity (inverse Simpson) was observed in tumor tissue than in normal lung tissue (approximately 440 vs 150, P = 0.0075, Mann-Whitney U test). Younger patients had significantly higher TCR diversity, and higher tumor TCR diversity was associated with shorter overall and disease-free survival. Because peripheral blood was not sequenced, blood TCRbeta repertoires in the lung cancer patients of the study were not examined. In normal lung, the top 100 clones accounted for a significantly larger cumulative share of the repertoire than in tumor tissue. Only around 16 patients were in the cohort, and the authors stated that larger samples and more detailed clinical data are needed. The methods do not name the sequencing platform or mention unique molecular identifiers.

The CDR3 spans 12 residues, from the cysteine through the phenylalanine. Only CDR3 DNA remains: 36 bases, in frame from the first base. Deletion took 5 bases off V and 3 bases off J, with a span of 6 bases between the germline ends. Per the germline V gene, MDHEN is the CDR1 and SYDVKM is the CDR2. Library preparation employed multiplex PCR. Sequencing relied on an Illumina HiSeq 2500. TCRbeta libraries were built by three rounds of nested PCR using primers (Table S4), following protocols modified from ARM-PCR. Before sequencing, PCR products of 200-500 bp were cut from the gel and purified using the QIAquick gel extraction kit. Per the original workflow: Trimmomatic was used to clean the reads, FLASH was used to merge the reads into complete CDR3 sequences, and MiTCR was used to assign the reads to V(D)J germline segments. Clonal diversity was calculated as the inverse Simpson's index using VDJtools. In-frame sequences without a premature stop codon were defined as productive reads. TCRdb itself trimmed the public reads at Q25 with fastp, ran MiXCR and retained productive beta chains. Rows with one shared CDR3 protein collapse into an entry with the most common genes and DNA. These V and J calls originate from TCRdb's pipeline instead of the authors' own analysis. The sample records 90,000 to 100,000 distinct CDR3 sequences, about 80% of which are singletons. Approximately 28% of the sample rests with the top ten.

RNA was isolated from bulk, unsorted tissue, and RNA quality was assessed with a NanoDrop ND-1000 and an Agilent 2100. Distant non-tumor tissue taken more than 3 cm from the tumor edge was used as the normal lung sample. Newly diagnosed lung cancer patients without prior chemotherapy who had been admitted for thoracic surgery in China between August and November 2014 were enrolled as donors. The study excluded patients who had received radiotherapy or chemotherapy before or who had another cancer at the same time. Surgical tissue pieces of 1-2 cm3 were preserved in RNAlater solution and stored at -80 °C until use. This clonotype was seen repeatedly, ten times or more. This clone's antigen is unknown. No base quality values were provided; no much bigger clone lies one nucleotide off.

Material: distant non-tumor lung tissue. The clonotype originates from a man between 60 and 70 years old with small cell lung cancer. The sequence links TRBV28 to TRBJ2-3; possibly the D gene is TRBD2, per 6 matching bases. The DNA reads as follows: TGTGCCAGCAGTAGCGGGACAGATACGCAGTATTTT. Its protein reads: CASSSGTDTQYF.